These T cell receptor beta chains were read from a single sample in a study of regulatory T cells in long-lasting Graves disease. TCRdb used MiXCR to reprocess the multiplex PCR reads, holding one entry per CDR3 protein. The table shows under 300,000 distinct CDR3 sequences, with roughly 18% occurring only once. Sequencing used peripheral blood mononuclear cells (PBMCs), obtained at new diagnosis, from a patient treated with antithyroid drugs. These receptors originate from a female donor with Graves disease. CDR3s include the opening cysteine and the closing phenylalanine or tryptophan. A D gene is named only where the DNA matches it firmly. Size values are once, few and many counts, or a class for expanded clones, and some rows have none.

V gene	D gene	clone size	J gene	CDR3 DNA	CDR3 protein
TRBV7-2	NA	many	TRBJ2-2	TGTGCCAGCAGCTTTAACACAGGGACCGGGGAGCTGTTTTTT	CASSFNTGTGELFF
TRBV20-1	TRBD2	many	TRBJ2-1	TGCAGTGCTAGAGGACCGGGAGGACCGAGTGGCAATGAGCAGTTCTTC	CSARGPGGPSGNEQFF
TRBV24-1	TRBD2	NA	TRBJ2-1	TGTGCCACCAGTGTTGGGACTAGCGGGAGGGCCGGGAATGAGCAGTTCTTC	CATSVGTSGRAGNEQFF
TRBV3-1	NA	many	TRBJ2-7	TGTGCCAGCACCCCAATTCCAGGAGGGCTCGAGCAGTACTTC	CASTPIPGGLEQYF
TRBV3-1	NA	many	TRBJ2-3	TGTGCCAGCAGCCAAGATATGGCATCTACGAGCACAGATACGCAGTATTTT	CASSQDMASTSTDTQYF
TRBV20-1	NA	few	TRBJ2-1	TGCAGTGCTAGGGGTCAGGGAACATACAATGAGCAGTTCTTC	CSARGQGTYNEQFF
TRBV27	TRBD2	many	TRBJ2-1	TGTGCCAGCAGTCCTTCAGCGGGGGTCTCCTACAATGAGCAGTTCTTC	CASSPSAGVSYNEQFF
TRBV12-3/TRBV12-4	NA	many	TRBJ1-1	TGTGCCAGCAGCCAGAATTTTGGTATAGGGGGTAACACTGAAGCTTTCTTT	CASSQNFGIGGNTEAFF
TRBV7-9	NA	many	TRBJ1-6	TGTGCCAGCAGCTTAGGTGGCGGCGCCGGCCTTAATTCACCCCTCCACTTT	CASSLGGGAGLNSPLHF
TRBV18	NA	many	TRBJ1-1	TGTGCCAGCTCGCTCGACACGACTGAAGCTTTCTTT	CASSLDTTEAFF
TRBV11-1	NA	many	TRBJ1-1	TGTGCCAGCAGCTTAGACGTTATCGCGTCTGAAGCTTTCTTT	CASSLDVIASEAFF
TRBV20-1	TRBD2	many	TRBJ2-1	TGCAGTGCTGGGGGACTAGCGGCGGGGGATGAGCAGTTCTTC	CSAGGLAAGDEQFF
TRBV7-3	TRBD1	NA	TRBJ2-2	TGTGCCAGCAGATCGACAGGGACCACCGGGGAGCTGTTTTTT	CASRSTGTTGELFF
TRBV6-2/TRBV6-3	NA	many	TRBJ2-2	TGTGCCAGCACCGACTCAAGGAACACCGGGGAGCTGTTTTTT	CASTDSRNTGELFF
TRBV30	NA	many	TRBJ1-5	TGTGCCTGGAGTGGCTCTAGCAATCAGCCCCAGCATTTT	CAWSGSSNQPQHF
TRBV20-1	TRBD2	many	TRBJ2-7	TGCAGTGCTCCCCTGTCTAGCGGGAGGACGGGCTGGGAGCAGTACTTC	CSAPLSSGRTGWEQYF
TRBV30	NA	many	TRBJ1-2	TGTGCCTGGAGTCTCCAGGGGAGAGGCTACACCTTC	CAWSLQGRGYTF
TRBV20-1	NA	many	TRBJ1-5	TGCAGTGCTCATCCGGGACCCAATCAGCCCCAGCATTTT	CSAHPGPNQPQHF
TRBV24-1	TRBD1	many	TRBJ2-3	TGTGCCACCAGTGATTTCAGGGGGAGCACAGATACGCAGTATTTT	CATSDFRGSTDTQYF
TRBV19	TRBD1	many	TRBJ1-5	TGTGCCAGTAGGCCTGACAGGGGAGGCAATCAGCCCCAGCATTTT	CASRPDRGGNQPQHF
TRBV20-1	TRBD2	NA	TRBJ2-7	TGCAGTGTCGCCGACCCGGGACTAGCGGGTTACGAGCAGTACTTC	CSVADPGLAGYEQYF
TRBV18	NA	many	TRBJ2-1	TGTGCCAGCTCACCCCTAGGGGGAGCGGACAATGAGCAGTTCTTC	CASSPLGGADNEQFF
TRBV19	NA	NA	TRBJ2-1	TGTGCCAGTAGTATGGGGTCGGGAGCCTCCTACAATGAGCAGTTCTTC	CASSMGSGASYNEQFF
TRBV24-1	NA	many	TRBJ1-6	TGTGCCACCAGTGATTTGAAGGGGCCGAATAATTCACCCCTCCACTTT	CATSDLKGPNNSPLHF
TRBV20-1	NA	few	TRBJ2-1	TGCAGTGCTAGACCCTTCAATGAGCAGTTCTTC	CSARPFNEQFF
TRBV3-1	NA	many	TRBJ1-5	TGTGCCAGCAGCCTTGGGTTGAGCAATCAGCCCCAGCATTTT	CASSLGLSNQPQHF
TRBV20-1	NA	many	TRBJ1-2	TGCAGTGCCAAAGACGGGGGGGCCGGCTACACCTTC	CSAKDGGAGYTF
TRBV20-1	NA	many	TRBJ1-1	TGCAGTGCTTGGGTGGGGCGGGGGAACACTGAAGCTTTCTTT	CSAWVGRGNTEAFF
TRBV28	TRBD1	many	TRBJ1-2	TGTGCCAGCAGTCCGAGGGGGCGGATGAACTATGGCTACACCTTC	CASSPRGRMNYGYTF
TRBV6-1	TRBD2	many	TRBJ2-2	TGTGCCAGCAACATAGCGGGAGAGACCGGGGAGCTGTTTTTT	CASNIAGETGELFF
TRBV6-5	NA	many	TRBJ1-2	TGTGCCAGCAGTTACGATACAGGGTTTTCGGACTATGGCTACACCTTC	CASSYDTGFSDYGYTF
TRBV12-3/TRBV12-4	TRBD2	NA	TRBJ2-1	TGTGCCAGCAGTCCAGCTAGCGGGAGCCAGTACAATGAGCAGTTCTTC	CASSPASGSQYNEQFF
TRBV28	NA	many	TRBJ2-5	TGTGCCAGCACCCGGGGTAGTGGAACGGTGGAGACCCAGTACTTC	CASTRGSGTVETQYF
TRBV19	TRBD1	many	TRBJ2-3	TGTGCCAGTAGTATTCACCTCCCGGGACAGGGAATTGCAGATACGCAGTATTTT	CASSIHLPGQGIADTQYF
TRBV30	NA	many	TRBJ2-7	TGTGCCTGGAGTGTTATCGAGGGGAACGAGCAGTACTTC	CAWSVIEGNEQYF
TRBV6-1	NA	many	TRBJ1-5	TGTGCCAGCAGTCCTTCCGACAGCAATCAGCCCCAGCATTTT	CASSPSDSNQPQHF
TRBV20-1	NA	many	TRBJ1-2	TGCAGTGCTAGCCCGAGTGGGGGCAACTATGGCTACACCTTC	CSASPSGGNYGYTF
TRBV20-1	TRBD2	many	TRBJ2-1	TGCAGTGCTAGCTTGGGCGGGAGATACAATGAGCAGTTCTTC	CSASLGGRYNEQFF
TRBV18	NA	many	TRBJ2-5	TGTGCCAGCTCACCCTCGGGGCAGAGGGAGACCCAGTACTTC	CASSPSGQRETQYF
TRBV20-1	TRBD1	NA	TRBJ2-7	TGCAGTGCTGCCCTACAGGGGGCCTACGAGCAGTACTTC	CSAALQGAYEQYF
TRBV29-1	NA	many	TRBJ2-1	TGCAGCGTTGCTGGGACAGTCAGCGGGCTTTACAATGAGCAGTTCTTC	CSVAGTVSGLYNEQFF
TRBV3-1	NA	many	TRBJ2-6	TGTGCCAGCAGCCACCTCCAGGGTTCTGGGGCCAACGTCCTGACTTTC	CASSHLQGSGANVLTF
TRBV7-3	NA	NA	TRBJ2-2	TGTGCCAGCAGCTTAGTGGAGGCCGGGGAGCTGTTTTTT	CASSLVEAGELFF
TRBV4-1	NA	once	TRBJ1-3	TGCGCCAGCAGCCAAAGCCCAACAGGGATCTCTGGAAACACCATATATTTT	CASSQSPTGISGNTIYF
TRBV30	NA	many	TRBJ1-3	TGTGCCTGGGAACTTCAAGGGGCAGGAAACACCATATATTTT	CAWELQGAGNTIYF